These T cell receptor beta chains were read from a single sample in a study of T-cell reconstitution after alpha-beta-depleted transplantation in children. TCRdb used MiXCR to reprocess the PCR reads, holding one entry per CDR3 protein. The sample carries about 140,000 distinct CDR3 sequences, roughly 8.8% recorded once. The sample consisted of PBMCs, mostly from graft donor cells, taken 180 days after TCRalphabeta/CD19-depleted stem cell transplant. Source of these receptors: a female patient aged 2-10 years who had a stem cell transplant for congenital amegakaryocytic thrombocytopenia, so the T cells may come from the graft donor. CDR3s include the opening cysteine and the closing phenylalanine or tryptophan. A D gene is named only where the DNA matches it firmly. Size is omitted from some rows. Given values are once, few, many or a class for expanded clones.

>TRBJ2-2|TRBV18|TRBD1|few
TGTGCCAGCTCACCACCGGGACAGGGATTGGTCACCGGGGAGCTGTTTTTT
CASSPPGQGLVTGELFF
>TRBJ2-3|TRBV28|-|many
TGTGCCAGCAGTTTGGGGGGGCGGGTCAAGTTTTCAGATACGCAGTATTTT
CASSLGGRVKFSDTQYF
>TRBJ2-1|TRBV12-3/TRBV12-4|-|many
TGTGCCAGCAGTTTAGTGGGACAACCCAATGAGCAGTTCTTC
CASSLVGQPNEQFF
>TRBJ1-5|TRBV16|TRBD1|-
TGTGCCAGCAGCCTTGGACAGGCTAATCAGCCCCAGCATTTT
CASSLGQANQPQHF
>TRBJ2-5|TRBV5-1|-|-
TGCGCCAGCAGCTTGTATGATAGTCAAGAGACCCAGTACTTC
CASSLYDSQETQYF
>TRBJ2-1|TRBV7-7|TRBD1|many
TGTGCCAGCAGCAAAGGGACAGGGGCGGATGAGCAGTTCTTC
CASSKGTGADEQFF
>TRBJ2-5|TRBV6-1|-|-
TGTGCCAGCAGTGAGGACCTCCCTAGGGAGACCCAGTACTTC
CASSEDLPRETQYF
>TRBJ2-1|TRBV4-2|TRBD2|few
TGTGCCAGCAGCCAAAAGTTAGCGGGAGTACGGTACAATGAGCAGTTCTTC
CASSQKLAGVRYNEQFF
>TRBJ2-1|TRBV15|-|many
TGTGCCACCAGCAGAGAGGTACGGGGATTATACAATGAGCAGTTCTTC
CATSREVRGLYNEQFF
>TRBJ2-1|TRBV20-1|TRBD2|many
TGCAGTGCTAGACTAGCGGGAGGGCTTAATGAGCAGTTCTTC
CSARLAGGLNEQFF
>TRBJ2-5|TRBV18|-|many
TGTGCCAGCTCAACGGCGGGAACAGGGGTAAAGGAGACCCAGTACTTC
CASSTAGTGVKETQYF
>TRBJ2-5|TRBV12-3/TRBV12-4|TRBD1|few
TGTGCCAGCAGTTTAGGAGGGGGCCGGGAGACCCAGTACTTC
CASSLGGGRETQYF
>TRBJ2-7|TRBV29-1|-|many
TGCAGCGTTTATTGGAGGGGGGACGAGCAGTACTTC
CSVYWRGDEQYF
>TRBJ1-5|TRBV12-3/TRBV12-4|TRBD1|many
TGTGCCAGCAGTGGACAGGGGAGGAGCAATCAGCCCCAGCATTTT
CASSGQGRSNQPQHF